Below, 14 T cell receptor beta chains from the same sample are listed, as sequenced in a study of T cells in Graves' hyperthyroidism and ophthalmopathy. TCR beta CDR3 regions were amplified from RNA. A set of HTBI primers served as the primers for a first-round RT-PCR of the TCR CDR3. TCRdb re-analysed the multiplex PCR reads in MiXCR, keeping a single row per CDR3 protein. The table includes around 400,000 distinct CDR3 sequences, around 16% detected once. The specimen sequenced was blood. Every receptor here comes from a woman in her late teens or twenties with Graves' hyperthyroidism that later progressed to Graves' ophthalmopathy.

This clonotype was seen ten or more times. The V and J genes are TRBV11-2 and TRBJ2-7; D gene unclear. Deletions cut 1 base from V and 2 bases from J, with 6 bases between. Germline lookup yields CDR1 SGHAT and CDR2 FQNNGV. This CDR3 comprises 13 residues. The CDR3 loop reads CASSLAGTYEQYF. Written as DNA, the CDR3 is TGTGCCAGCAGCTTAGCCGGAACCTACGAGCAGTACTTC.

Regarding this clonotype: An end of the junction does not agree with germline; a read error may underlie this. The gene calls are TRBV5-8 and TRBJ1-1; no clear D gene. This CDR3 has 17 residues. The germline V gene has CDR1 SGHTS and CDR2 YDEGEE. In nucleotides, the CDR3 is TGTGCCAGCAGCTTGGAGGGTCGCAATGGCGTGAACACTGAAGGTTTCTTT. It codes for CASSLEGRNGVNTEGFF.

This clonotype has ten or more counts. The rearrangement uses TRBV12-3 or TRBV12-4 and TRBJ2-3; TRBD2 agrees at 10 bases. This CDR3 comprises 15 residues. The J segment lost 0 bases and the V segment lost 3 bases, leaving 0 bases of the junction unmatched. Here the CDR3 DNA reads TGTGCCAGCAGTTTTAGCGGGGGGAGCACAGATACGCAGTATTTT. Translated, it gives CASSFSGGSTDTQYF.

Comment on this clonotype: A much larger clone differs from this one at a single base, so this may be a read error. The chain links TRBV27 to TRBJ2-1; D not certain. The J call is doubtful: the DNA matches TRBJ2-7 better. Germline loops: CDR1 MNHEY, CDR2 SMNVEV (reference sequence). The CDR3 runs 12 residues. The CDR3 region has the DNA TGTGCCAGCAGTCGTACGACCAATGAGCAGTACTTC. This codes for CASSRTTNEQYF.

Here the CDR3 reads CATSRGPFMNTEAFF. The CDR3 DNA reads TGTGCCACCAGCAGGGGGCCTTTCATGAACACTGAAGCTTTCTTT. The rearrangement uses TRBV15 and TRBJ1-1, with D perhaps TRBD1 (5 bases). V dropped 3 bases and J dropped 0 bases, with 11 bases sitting between them. Germline lookup yields CDR1 LNHNV and CDR2 YYDKDF (reference sequence). The CDR3 is 15 residues long.

This clonotype was seen more than once but under ten times. The chain carries TRBV5-1 and TRBJ2-1; D is unclear. The germline V and J ends were trimmed by 0 bases and 7 bases, with 17 bases remaining between them. This CDR3 is 16 amino acids long. Per the germline V gene, CDR1 is SGHRS and CDR2 is YFSETQ. The CDR3 DNA is TGCGCCAGCAGCTTGGTCGTGGTAACGGATTTGAATGAGCAGTTCTTC. Amino acid sequence: CASSLVVVTDLNEQFF.

The J gene is TRBJ2-5, the V gene TRBV6-2 or TRBV6-3; no definite D call. Germline V gene data show CDR1 as MNHEY and CDR2 as SVGEGT. The CDR3 has 14 residues. V lost 0 bases and J lost 2, with 7 bases in between. The CDR3 DNA reads TGTGCCAGCAGTTACTCGTCGTTTCAAGAGACCCAGTACTTC. Amino acids: CASSYSSFQETQYF.

This sequence joins TRBV13 and TRBJ2-7, with 14 positions matching TRBD2. Germline-derived CDR1 and CDR2 are PRHDT and FYEKMQ (reference sequence). The V segment lost 5 bases and the J segment 1 base; nucleotides outside the gene matches: 7. The CDR3 runs to 17 residues. CDR3 sequence: CASSPGTSGGESYEQYF. CDR3 sequence (DNA): TGTGCCAGCAGCCCGGGGACTAGCGGGGGTGAGTCCTACGAGCAGTACTTC.

The V call is TRBV5-1, the J call TRBJ2-7; 9 nucleotides align to TRBD2. The V gene's germline CDR1 is SGHRS and CDR2 YFSETQ. CDR3 size: 15 residues. The junction had 7 bases not matched to a gene; V was cut back by 0 bases and J by 6 bases. The CDR3 loop is CASSLAGGRAAEQYF. CDR3 DNA sequence: TGCGCCAGCAGCTTGGCGGGCGGGAGGGCCGCCGAGCAGTACTTC.

The sample holds many counts of this clonotype. This rearrangement joins TRBV27 to TRBJ2-7, with D possibly being TRBD1 (5 bases). The CDR3 loop spans 13 amino acids. Germline V gives CDR1 MNHEY, CDR2 SMNVEV (reference sequence). Deletions cut 2 bases from V and 2 bases from J, with 7 bases between. The CDR3 spells CASSLGAPYEQYF. The CDR3 DNA sequence: TGTGCCAGCAGTTTAGGGGCCCCCTACGAGCAGTACTTC.

This clonotype was detected many times. This chain uses TRBV5-1 with TRBJ1-4; D remains ambiguous. The CDR3 consists of 12 residues. The germline V gene has CDR1 SGHRS and CDR2 YFSETQ. With 7 bases removed from V and 5 bases from J, the gap between germline ends came to 9 bases. Written as DNA, the CDR3 is TGCGCCAGCGAGAGCCCGAATGAAAAACTGTTTTTT. It codes for CASESPNEKLFF.

With regard to this clonotype: A much larger clone lies one base from this, so it may be a read error. As the CDR3 is not closed by the conserved phenylalanine or tryptophan, this likely results from a read error. The chain uses TRBV5-1 and TRBJ2-7, with a weak D call TRBD2 (5 bases). CDR1 and CDR2 (germline): SGHRS, YFSETQ. Deletions cut 1 base from V and 7 bases from J, with 9 bases between. CDR3 length: 12 residues. The CDR3 protein is CASSLSSGEQYL. CDR3 DNA sequence: TGCGCCAGCAGCTTGTCCTCGGGGGAGCAGTACCTC.

There are a few counts of this clonotype. This sequence joins TRBV11-3 and TRBJ2-7; 8 bases align to TRBD1. Germline values: CDR1 SGHNT, CDR2 YENEEA. Trimming cost V 5 bases and J 0 bases; bases outside gene matches: 3. There are 14 residues in the CDR3. The CDR3 loop is CASSRDRNSYEQYF. In DNA, the CDR3 is TGTGCCAGCAGCCGGGACAGGAACTCCTACGAGCAGTACTTC. The whole variable domain, remainder taken from reference TRBV11-3 and TRBJ2-7, is EAGVVQSPRYKIIEKKQPVAFWCNPISGHNTLYWYLQNLGQGPELLIRYENEEAVDDSQLPKDRFSAERLKGVDSTLKIQPAELGDSAVYLCASSRDRNSYEQYFGPGTRLTVT.

This clonotype appeared many times. The chain recombines TRBV30 with TRBJ1-4, with 8 bases aligning to TRBD1. Germline lookup yields CDR1 GTSNPN and CDR2 SVGIG (reference sequence). J was trimmed by 5 bases and V by 1 base; bases with no gene match: 0. The CDR3 is 13 residues long. In DNA, the CDR3 is TGTGCCTGGAGTGGGACAGGGAATGAAAAACTGTTTTTT. Translation gives CAWSGTGNEKLFF.